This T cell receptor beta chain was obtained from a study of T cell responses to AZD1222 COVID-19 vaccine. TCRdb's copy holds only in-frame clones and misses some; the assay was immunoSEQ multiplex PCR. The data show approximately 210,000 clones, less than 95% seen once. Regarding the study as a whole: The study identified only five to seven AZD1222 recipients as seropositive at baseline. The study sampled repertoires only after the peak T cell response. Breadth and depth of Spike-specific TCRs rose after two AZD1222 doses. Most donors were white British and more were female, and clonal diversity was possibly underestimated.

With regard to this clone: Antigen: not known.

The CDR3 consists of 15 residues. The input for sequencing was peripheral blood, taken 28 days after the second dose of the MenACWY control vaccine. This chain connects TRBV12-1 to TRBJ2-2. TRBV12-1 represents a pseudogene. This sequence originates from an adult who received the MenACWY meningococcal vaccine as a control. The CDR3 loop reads CASSFVQEASGELFF. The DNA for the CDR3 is TGTGCCAGCAGCTTTGTCCAGGAAGCGTCCGGGGAGCTGTTTTTT.